The T cell receptor (beta chain) described here comes from a study of T cells after posttransplantation cyclophosphamide. This CDR3 comprises 16 residues. V was pared by 2 bases and J by 0 bases, with 14 bases between. Germline values: CDR1 SGHTA, CDR2 FQGTGA. Using immunoSEQ multiplex PCR, the repertoire was profiled, and TCRdb retains in-frame clones only, with some absent. The sample records approximately 32,000 clones, around 90% being singletons. About this clone: Its antigen is not known.

Regarding the study as a whole: Skin or GI-infiltrating T cells shared few TRB sequences with blood. Donor CD8+ memory clones often dominated recipient blood repertoires at later times.

The sample consisted of PBMCs. This clonotype was sampled from a woman between 40 and 50 years old with a blood cancer, CMV-positive, and with a related stem cell donor. The V and J genes are TRBV7-3 and TRBJ2-7, with D possibly TRBD1 on 5 matching bases. The CDR3 nucleotides are TGTGCCAGCAGCTTAGGGTGGGGCCCCGGCTCCTACGAGCAGTACTTC. Translating it yields CASSLGWGPGSYEQYF.